Listed below are T cell receptor beta chains from one sample, sequenced in a study of cytomegalovirus exposure and HLA in healthy donors. Profiling relied on immunoSEQ multiplex PCR, and the TCRdb table lists in-frame clones only, not all of them. Seen here are 150,000 or so clones, roughly 72% observed once, and the top ten hold around 7%. The specimen was PBMCs. Receptors were obtained from a middle-aged man in good health and CMV-seropositive. Each CDR3 is given with its conserved first and last residue. A D gene is named only where the DNA matches it firmly. Size values are once, few and many counts, or a class for expanded clones, and some rows have none.

clone_size: .
d_call: .
v_call: TRBV18
cdr3_length: 13
j_call: TRBJ2-7
cdr3_nt: TGTGCCAGCTCACCCGGGTTCTCCTACGAGCAGTACTTC
cdr3_aa: CASSPGFSYEQYF

clone_size: few
d_call: TRBD2
v_call: TRBV7-6
cdr3_length: 17
j_call: TRBJ2-7
cdr3_nt: TGTGCCAGCAGCTCAAGGACTAGCGGGGTAGTCGGGTACGAGCAGTACTTC
cdr3_aa: CASSSRTSGVVGYEQYF

clone_size: .
d_call: .
v_call: TRBV7-8
cdr3_length: 14
j_call: TRBJ1-1
cdr3_nt: TGTGCCAGCAGCTGGGGCTGGGGGGTCACTGAAGCTTTCTTT
cdr3_aa: CASSWGWGVTEAFF

clone_size: .
d_call: TRBD2
v_call: TRBV5-1
cdr3_length: 15
j_call: TRBJ2-7
cdr3_nt: TGCGCCAGCAGCTTAGCCCCTAGCGGGGGCTACGAGCAGTACTTC
cdr3_aa: CASSLAPSGGYEQYF

clone_size: .
d_call: .
v_call: TRBV6-1
cdr3_length: 13
j_call: TRBJ2-7
cdr3_nt: TGTGCCAGCAGTTTAACAGCATCCTACGAGCAGTACTTC
cdr3_aa: CASSLTASYEQYF

clone_size: .
d_call: .
v_call: TRBV9
cdr3_length: 15
j_call: TRBJ2-5
cdr3_nt: TGTGCCAGCAGCCTCGCCGCAGCTGCGGGAGAGACCCAGTACTTC
cdr3_aa: CASSLAAAAGETQYF

clone_size: .
d_call: .
v_call: TRBV7-3
cdr3_length: 13
j_call: TRBJ1-1
cdr3_nt: TGTGCCAGCAGCTTGAGGTGGAACACTGAAGCTTTCTTT
cdr3_aa: CASSLRWNTEAFF

clone_size: .
d_call: .
v_call: TRBV5-6
cdr3_length: 13
j_call: TRBJ2-1
cdr3_nt: TGTGCCAGCAGCCGGGACAACAACAATGAGCAGTTCTTC
cdr3_aa: CASSRDNNNEQFF

clone_size: .
d_call: .
v_call: TRBV19
cdr3_length: 14
j_call: TRBJ1-2
cdr3_nt: TGTGCCAGTAGTATCTCCCCTAATAACTATGGCTACACCTTC
cdr3_aa: CASSISPNNYGYTF

clone_size: .
d_call: TRBD2
v_call: TRBV11-2
cdr3_length: 14
j_call: TRBJ2-5
cdr3_nt: TGTGCCAGCAGCTCCAGCGGGGGGATAGAGACCCAGTACTTC
cdr3_aa: CASSSSGGIETQYF

clone_size: few
d_call: TRBD2
v_call: TRBV19
cdr3_length: 13
j_call: TRBJ2-3
cdr3_nt: TGTGCCAGCAGCGGGGCAAGCACAGATACGCAGTATTTT
cdr3_aa: CASSGASTDTQYF

clone_size: .
d_call: .
v_call: TRBV30
cdr3_length: 16
j_call: TRBJ2-2
cdr3_nt: TGTGCCTGGAGGGGGGGGGCCAGTTCAAGGTCCGGGGAGCTGTTTTTT
cdr3_aa: CAWRGGASSRSGELFF

clone_size: few
d_call: .
v_call: TRBV29-1
cdr3_length: 13
j_call: TRBJ2-3
cdr3_nt: TGCAGCGTTGAAGGGCAGTTCGCAGATACGCAGTATTTT
cdr3_aa: CSVEGQFADTQYF

clone_size: once
d_call: .
v_call: TRBV5-1
cdr3_length: 16
j_call: TRBJ1-3
cdr3_nt: TGCGCCAGCAGCTTGTTCCAGGGTGGGAAAGGAAACACCATATATTTT
cdr3_aa: CASSLFQGGKGNTIYF

clone_size: .
d_call: .
v_call: TRBV7-8
cdr3_length: 18
j_call: TRBJ1-5
cdr3_nt: TGTGCCAGCAGCCTCCGGACGGGGGGGATTAATAGCAATCAGCCCCAGCATTTT
cdr3_aa: CASSLRTGGINSNQPQHF

clone_size: .
d_call: TRBD1
v_call: TRBV10-2
cdr3_length: 13
j_call: TRBJ2-7
cdr3_nt: TGCGCCAGCAGAGGGACAGCCGCCTACGAGCAGTACTTC
cdr3_aa: CASRGTAAYEQYF

clone_size: .
d_call: .
v_call: TRBV6-5
cdr3_length: 13
j_call: TRBJ2-7
cdr3_nt: TGTGCCAGCAGCCTAGTCGTGGGTAACGAGCAGTACTTC
cdr3_aa: CASSLVVGNEQYF

clone_size: many
d_call: .
v_call: TRBV4-3
cdr3_length: 18
j_call: TRBJ1-1
cdr3_nt: TGCGCCAGCAGCCACGACCAAGAGGTAGGGGCAAGGAACACTGAAGCTTTCTTT
cdr3_aa: CASSHDQEVGARNTEAFF

clone_size: .
d_call: .
v_call: TRBV7-2
cdr3_length: 12
j_call: TRBJ2-7
cdr3_nt: TGTGCCAGCAGCCGGAGCTCCTACGAGCAGTACTTC
cdr3_aa: CASSRSSYEQYF

clone_size: .
d_call: TRBD2
v_call: TRBV30
cdr3_length: 14
j_call: TRBJ2-7
cdr3_nt: TGTGCCTGGAGTGTACTTCGGGGGGGATACGAGCAGTACTTC
cdr3_aa: CAWSVLRGGYEQYF

clone_size: .
d_call: .
v_call: TRBV2
cdr3_length: 13
j_call: TRBJ2-1
cdr3_nt: TGTGCCAGTCGAGGGGGGGGGCTCGATGAGCAGTTCTTC
cdr3_aa: CASRGGGLDEQFF

clone_size: few
d_call: .
v_call: TRBV7-9
cdr3_length: 13
j_call: TRBJ1-4
cdr3_nt: TGTGCCTCCCGGGCGGGGTTAAGTGAAAAACTGTTTTTT
cdr3_aa: CASRAGLSEKLFF

clone_size: .
d_call: TRBD2
v_call: TRBV7-9
cdr3_length: 15
j_call: TRBJ2-5
cdr3_nt: TGTGCCAGCAGCTTAGCCCGGGGGGGTGAAGAGACCCAGTACTTC
cdr3_aa: CASSLARGGEETQYF

clone_size: .
d_call: .
v_call: TRBV30
cdr3_length: 14
j_call: TRBJ1-6
cdr3_nt: TGTGCCTTCCTAACATCAGGGGCGAGGTCACCCCTCCACTTT
cdr3_aa: CAFLTSGARSPLHF

clone_size: .
d_call: .
v_call: TRBV4-3
cdr3_length: 15
j_call: TRBJ1-1
cdr3_nt: TGCGCCAGCAGCCAAGATCCAGGGTATAACGCTGAAGCTTTCTTT
cdr3_aa: CASSQDPGYNAEAFF

clone_size: .
d_call: .
v_call: TRBV5-1
cdr3_length: 14
j_call: TRBJ1-1
cdr3_nt: TGCGCCAGCAGCCGCGGACAGCTGAACACTGAAGCTTTCTTT
cdr3_aa: CASSRGQLNTEAFF

clone_size: .
d_call: TRBD2
v_call: TRBV9
cdr3_length: 15
j_call: TRBJ2-3
cdr3_nt: TGTGCCAGCAGCTTTAGCGGGGGGGCATCGGATACGCAGTATTTT
cdr3_aa: CASSFSGGASDTQYF

clone_size: .
d_call: .
v_call: TRBV6-6
cdr3_length: 16
j_call: TRBJ1-3
cdr3_nt: TGTGCCAGCACCCCTAGACAGAGAAGCTCTGGAAACACCATATATTTT
cdr3_aa: CASTPRQRSSGNTIYF

clone_size: few
d_call: TRBD2
v_call: TRBV6-5
cdr3_length: 13
j_call: TRBJ2-7
cdr3_nt: TGTGCCAGCAGTGAAGTGGGGGGGTACGAGCAGTACTTC
cdr3_aa: CASSEVGGYEQYF

clone_size: .
d_call: TRBD1
v_call: TRBV6-5
cdr3_length: 14
j_call: TRBJ2-7
cdr3_nt: TGTGCCAGCAGTTCGACAGGGGGCCCATACGAGCAGTACTTC
cdr3_aa: CASSSTGGPYEQYF

clone_size: .
d_call: .
v_call: TRBV7-2
cdr3_length: 15
j_call: TRBJ2-6
cdr3_nt: TGTGCCAGCAGCACCCCGGGAAGTGGGGCCAACGTCCTGACTTTC
cdr3_aa: CASSTPGSGANVLTF

clone_size: .
d_call: .
v_call: TRBV19
cdr3_length: 15
j_call: TRBJ1-1
cdr3_nt: TGTGCCACTCGTCCTTCCCGGACAGCGAACACTGAAGCTTTCTTT
cdr3_aa: CATRPSRTANTEAFF

clone_size: .
d_call: TRBD2
v_call: TRBV7-2
cdr3_length: 18
j_call: TRBJ2-7
cdr3_nt: TGTGCCAGCAGCTTAGTAGGGACCATGGGCGGGGGGGCCTACGAGCAGTACTTC
cdr3_aa: CASSLVGTMGGGAYEQYF

clone_size: once
d_call: TRBD2
v_call: TRBV9
cdr3_length: 13
j_call: TRBJ2-3
cdr3_nt: TGTGCCAGCACCCCCGGGGGGGGTGATACGCAGTATTTT
cdr3_aa: CASTPGGGDTQYF

clone_size: .
d_call: .
v_call: TRBV13
cdr3_length: 16
j_call: TRBJ1-2
cdr3_nt: TGTGCCAGCCAAGTTCGGAATCAGGGTATAGGCTATGGCTACACCTTC
cdr3_aa: CASQVRNQGIGYGYTF

clone_size: .
d_call: .
v_call: TRBV19
cdr3_length: 13
j_call: TRBJ1-5
cdr3_nt: TGTGCCAGTAAACTCCCCGGAGCCCAGCCCCAGCATTTT
cdr3_aa: CASKLPGAQPQHF

clone_size: .
d_call: .
v_call: TRBV20-1
cdr3_length: 10
j_call: TRBJ1-2
cdr3_nt: TGCAGTGCTACCAAGGAGGGCTACACCTTC
cdr3_aa: CSATKEGYTF